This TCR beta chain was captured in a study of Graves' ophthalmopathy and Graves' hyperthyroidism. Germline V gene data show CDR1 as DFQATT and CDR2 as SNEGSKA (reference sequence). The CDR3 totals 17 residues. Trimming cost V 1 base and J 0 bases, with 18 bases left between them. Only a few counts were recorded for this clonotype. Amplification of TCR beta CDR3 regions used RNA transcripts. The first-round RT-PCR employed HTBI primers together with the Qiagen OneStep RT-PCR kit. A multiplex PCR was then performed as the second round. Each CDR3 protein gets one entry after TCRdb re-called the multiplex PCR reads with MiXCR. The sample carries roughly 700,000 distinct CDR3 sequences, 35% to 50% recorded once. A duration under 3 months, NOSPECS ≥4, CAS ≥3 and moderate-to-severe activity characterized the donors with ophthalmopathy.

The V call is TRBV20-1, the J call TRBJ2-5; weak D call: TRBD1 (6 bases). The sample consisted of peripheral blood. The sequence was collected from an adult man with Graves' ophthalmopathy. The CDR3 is CSARALRDTDYQETQYF. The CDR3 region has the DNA TGCAGTGCTAGAGCCCTCCGGGACACCGATTACCAAGAGACCCAGTACTTC.